Below, 19 T cell receptor beta chains from the same sample are listed, as sequenced in a study of OX40 agonist ivuxolimab in advanced cancers. Assay used: immunoSEQ multiplex PCR; TCRdb lists only in-frame clones, some missing. The table has over 50,000 clones, roughly 90% seen once; the top ten hold around 25%. The source material was CD4+ or CD8+ T cells sorted from blood, sampled in a trial of the OX40 agonist ivuxolimab. Source of these receptors: an adult with an advanced solid tumor such as melanoma, head and neck, liver or kidney cancer.

The J gene is TRBJ1-6, the V gene TRBV13; D call uncertain. Germline V lookup: CDR1 PRHDT, CDR2 FYEKMQ (reference sequence). There are 14 residues in the CDR3. Trimming cost V 3 bases and J 8 bases, with 11 bases left between them. The CDR3 loop reads CASSFGSGHSPLHF. CDR3 bases: TGTGCCAGCAGCTTTGGGAGTGGCCATTCACCCCTCCACTTT.

The CDR3 reads CASSAGQYGYTF. In DNA form, the CDR3 reads TGTGCCAGCAGCGCGGGACAGTATGGCTACACCTTC. J is TRBJ1-2 and V is TRBV9; TRBD1 matches at 7 bases. This CDR3 region has 12 residues. The trim removed 3 bases at V and 5 bases at J, leaving 1 base unmatched. Germline V CDR1 and CDR2: SGDLS, YYNGEE.

This chain joins TRBV15 and TRBJ2-1; D might be TRBD2 (6 bases). Looked up from germline, CDR1 is LNHNV and CDR2 is YYDKDF (reference sequence). Trimming cost V 1 base and J 0 bases, with 10 bases left between them. This CDR3 has 16 amino acids. In nucleotides, the CDR3 is TGTGCCACCAGCAGAGGAGGCGGGATCTCCTACAATGAGCAGTTCTTC. This encodes CATSRGGGISYNEQFF.

The chain is built from TRBV4-3 and TRBJ2-1, with TRBD2 as a possible D gene (5 bases). The CDR3 extends over 13 amino acids. Germline V CDR1 and CDR2: LGHNA, YSLEER. Trimming took 4 bases from V and 3 from J, leaving 7 bases between them. The DNA of the CDR3 is TGCGCCAGCAGCCTAGACTACTACAATGAGCAGTTCTTC. Translated: CASSLDYYNEQFF.

J is TRBJ1-1 and V is TRBV7-9; D ambiguous. CDR3 length: 11 residues. Trimming pared 4 bases from V and 3 bases from J, leaving 3 bases between. CDR1 and CDR2 from the germline V gene are SEHNR and FQNEAQ (reference sequence). The CDR3 region is CASSWDTEAFF. In DNA, the CDR3 is TGTGCCAGCAGCTGGGACACTGAAGCTTTCTTT.

The CDR3 nucleotides are TGTGCCACCAGCAGAGGAGTGGCGGGGGGGTCAGAATGGTACGAGCAGTACTTC. Residues: CATSRGVAGGSEWYEQYF. The J gene is TRBJ2-7, the V gene TRBV15; 9 nucleotides agree with TRBD2. The CDR3 runs to 18 residues. V dropped 1 base and J dropped 4; count of bases not matched to a gene: 14. The germline V gene encodes CDR1 LNHNV and CDR2 YYDKDF (reference sequence).

The rearrangement links TRBV19 to TRBJ1-1; 9 bases are shared with TRBD1. There are 13 residues in the CDR3. Per germline, CDR1 LNHDA and CDR2 SQIVND (reference sequence). V was pared by 6 bases and J by 5 bases, with 4 bases of the junction left unmatched. The CDR3 coding sequence is TGTGCCAGTAGGGACAGGGGCATGACTGAAGCTTTCTTT. It codes for CASRDRGMTEAFF.

This chain connects TRBV9 to TRBJ2-7; a possible D gene is TRBD2 (7 bases). In germline, CDR1 is SGDLS, CDR2 YYNGEE. Trimming removed 1 base at V and 0 bases at J, with 11 bases between. The CDR3 loop spans 15 amino acids. DNA of the CDR3: TGTGCCAGCAGCGTATTGGGGGGGCCCTCCTACGAGCAGTACTTC. It codes for CASSVLGGPSYEQYF.

The genes are TRBV30 and TRBJ1-1; possible D gene TRBD1, 6 bases. The CDR3 length is 13 residues. V lost 5 bases and J lost 1, with 11 bases in between. Germline assignment: CDR1 GTSNPN and CDR2 SVGIG (reference sequence). CDR3 bases: TGTGCCTGGGAGACAGGAGGGAACACTGAAGCTTTCTTT. This encodes CAWETGGNTEAFF.

This sequence joins TRBV19 and TRBJ2-7; D is unresolved. V gave up 5 bases and J gave up 2 bases, with 16 bases separating them. The CDR3 is made up of 15 amino acids. CDR1 and CDR2 from the germline V gene are LNHDA and SQIVND (reference sequence). The CDR3 sequence is CASSGWADMTYEQYF. The CDR3 bases are TGTGCCAGTAGTGGGTGGGCAGACATGACCTACGAGCAGTACTTC.

V and J are TRBV30 and TRBJ1-5; 7 bases map to TRBD1. The CDR3 sequence is 15 residues long. V was pared by 2 bases and J by 0 bases, with 4 bases of the junction left unmatched. In germline, CDR1 is GTSNPN, CDR2 SVGIG (reference sequence). The CDR3 DNA reads TGTGCCTGGAGTCAGGGGGTGCATAGCAATCAGCCCCAGCATTTT. Protein sequence: CAWSQGVHSNQPQHF.

The chain joins TRBV28 to TRBJ1-2, with TRBD1 as a possible D gene (6 bases). This CDR3 comprises 14 residues. V shed 2 bases and J shed 4 bases, with 11 bases lying between them. Per the germline V gene, CDR1 is MDHEN and CDR2 is SYDVKM. The CDR3 region has the DNA TGTGCCAGCAGTTTAAGAGGGGGGCTCTATGGCTACACCTTC. Translation gives CASSLRGGLYGYTF.

This clone was found once. This sequence joins TRBV25-1 and TRBJ1-2, with D possibly TRBD1 on 6 matching bases. This CDR3 comprises 13 residues. Trimming took 4 bases from V and 3 from J, leaving 9 bases between them. Germline lookup yields CDR1 MGHDK and CDR2 SYGVNS. CDR3: CASSAHRDYGYTF. The DNA for the CDR3 is TGTGCCAGCAGTGCTCACAGGGACTATGGCTACACCTTC.

J is TRBJ1-5 and V is TRBV28; D gene uncertain. This CDR3 is built from 13 residues. Germline-derived CDR1 and CDR2 are MDHEN and SYDVKM. Trimming pared 3 bases from V and 6 bases from J, leaving 9 bases between. The DNA of the CDR3 is TGTGCCAGCAGTTTGGGCTGGGCTCAGCCCCAGCATTTT. This encodes CASSLGWAQPQHF.

V is TRBV13 and J is TRBJ2-1; possible D gene TRBD1, 5 bases. V lost 0 bases and J lost 5, with 11 bases in between. The germline V gene has CDR1 PRHDT and CDR2 FYEKMQ (reference sequence). This CDR3 spans 15 amino acids. The CDR3 loop is CASSLGFAGNNEQFF. The CDR3 DNA is TGTGCCAGCAGCTTAGGTTTCGCAGGGAACAATGAGCAGTTCTTC.

In this sample, this clone turned up a few times. The rearrangement uses TRBV10-3 and TRBJ2-7; no firm D call. The CDR3 has 12 amino acids. Germline assignment: CDR1 ENHRY and CDR2 SYGVKD. V was pared by 0 bases and J by 2 bases, with 2 bases between. This CDR3 reads CAISESTYEQYF. CDR3 DNA sequence: TGTGCCATCAGTGAGTCGACCTACGAGCAGTACTTC.

J is TRBJ2-1 and V is TRBV4-1; TRBD2 might be the D (5 bases). The CDR3 has 18 residues. Germline loops: CDR1 MGHRA, CDR2 YSYEKL. Trimming pared 0 bases from V and 4 bases from J, leaving 19 bases between. CDR3 loop: CASSQDPSLEDPYNEQFF. Written as DNA, the CDR3 is TGCGCCAGCAGCCAAGATCCATCATTGGAGGACCCTTACAATGAGCAGTTCTTC.

A few counts support this clone. This sequence joins TRBV10-1 and TRBJ2-7; unclear D gene. Germline V gene sequence: CDR1 WNHNN, CDR2 SYGVQD (reference sequence). The V gene lost 10 bases and the J gene lost 3 bases, with 7 bases spanning the gap. The length of the CDR3 is 10 residues. This CDR3 is CAIVNYEQYV. CDR3 bases: TGCGCCATCGTAAACTACGAGCAGTACGTC.

The chain couples TRBV4-1 to TRBJ2-3; D gene uncertain. V lost 4 bases, J lost 6 bases, and 8 bases lay in between. The CDR3 contains 12 residues. From germline, CDR1 is MGHRA and CDR2 YSYEKL. The CDR3: CASSPYGDTQYF. In nucleotides, the CDR3 is TGCGCCAGCAGCCCCTACGGCGATACGCAGTATTTT.